The 26 T cell receptor beta chains below all came from one sample that was sequenced in a study of vaccination effects on CD4 cells after COVID-19 (dated by TCRdb to between 2021 and 2022). These receptors' targets are unknown. Libraries were made using the immunoSEQ multiplex PCR assay. Held by TCRdb, this immuneACCESS table contains in-frame sequences only and omits some clones. Under half of the omission traces to an unresolved V gene where checked; the cause of the rest is unknown. The sample includes fewer than 30,000 clones, with approximately 80% observed a single time. About 16% of the sample goes to the ten largest clones. In the ViraFEST assay, PBMC were stimulated with viral peptide pools, and antigen-specific CD4+ T cell clonotypes were then identified by expansion using TCR sequencing. After around 10 days of culture, CD4+ T cells were isolated with the EasySep CD4+ T cell isolation kit. Convalescent patients had PCR-confirmed SARS-CoV-2 infection between March and December 2020, before Alpha, Beta and Delta variants emerged in the United States.

The sample here was CD4+ T cells from PBMCs cultured with HCoV-NL63 spike peptides, taken before COVID-19 vaccination. The cell subset or site label of this sample denotes: HCoV-NL63 spike overlapping peptide pool stimulation. The receptors were sampled from a human donor who had a prior SARS-CoV-2 infection.

CDR3 in DNA: TGTGCCAGCAGTTCTTACCGCGGGAGGGCCCGGGTTAGTGAGCAGTTCTTC. This encodes CASSSYRGRARVSEQFF. The chain uses TRBV6-2 or TRBV6-3 and TRBJ2-1; 9 bases map to TRBD2. V was clipped by 4 bases and J by 9 bases; unmatched bases: 16. The CDR3 extends over 17 amino acids. Germline V gene lookup returns CDR1 MNHEY and CDR2 SVGEGT.

The rearrangement links TRBV12-5 to TRBJ2-1; D might be TRBD1 (5 bases). The V end lost 0 bases, the J end lost 9 bases, and 27 bases lay between the germline ends. Germline loops: CDR1 LGHNT, CDR2 FRNRAP. The CDR3 totals 19 residues. The CDR3 spells CASGLVLFGQGRVGAEQFF. The CDR3 nucleotides read TGTGCTAGTGGTTTGGTACTGTTTGGCCAGGGTCGAGTTGGAGCTGAGCAGTTCTTC.

CDR3 protein: CASSQAPSASGNTIYF. CDR3 nucleotides: TGTGCCAGCAGCCAAGCCCCCTCCGCTTCTGGAAACACCATATATTTT. V gene TRBV4-2 combines with J gene TRBJ1-3; D unresolved. Looked up from germline, CDR1 is LGHNA and CDR2 is YNFKEQ. V dropped 1 base and J dropped 1 base, with 11 bases sitting between them. The CDR3 spans 16 residues.

The rearrangement uses TRBV13 and TRBJ2-5, with D possibly matching TRBD1 (8 bases). The CDR3 is 13 amino acids. Germline lookup yields CDR1 PRHDT and CDR2 FYEKMQ (reference sequence). The V and J ends lost 5 bases and 13 bases respectively, with 20 bases between them. The CDR3: CASSQNRGGVAYF. The CDR3 DNA sequence: TGTGCCAGCAGCCAAAACAGGGGGGGGGTTGCGTACTTC.

The rearrangement uses TRBV2 and TRBJ1-1; perhaps TRBD1 as D (6 bases). In germline, CDR1 is SNHLY, CDR2 FYNNEI. The CDR3 contains 12 residues. V lost 7 bases and J lost 7, with 13 bases in between. The CDR3 coding sequence is TGTGCCAGCACTACAGGGAACGATGAAGCTTTCTTT. Translation gives CASTTGNDEAFF. Based on the CDR3 plus reference TRBV2 and TRBJ1-1, the full variable domain is EPEVTQTPSHQVTQMGQEVILRCVPISNHLYFYWYRQILGQKVEFLVSFYNNEISEKSEIFDDQFSVERPDGSNFTLKIRSTKLEDSAMYFCASTTGNDEAFFGQGTRLTVV.

The chain uses TRBV6-6 and TRBJ2-5; 7 nucleotides agree with TRBD1. Germline V gene data show CDR1 as MNHNY and CDR2 as SVGAGI (reference sequence). CDR3 length equals 15 residues. The V segment lost 2 bases and the J segment 3 bases; nucleotides outside the gene matches: 6. CDR3 coding DNA: TGTGCCAGCAGTTACCGACAGGGTTGGGAAGAGACCCAGTACTTC. It yields the protein CASSYRQGWEETQYF.

This clone was picked up a small number of times. This chain joins TRBV5-1 and TRBJ1-1, with D tentatively TRBD1 (6 bases). CDR3 length equals 15 residues. Germline assignment: CDR1 SGHRS and CDR2 YFSETQ. V lost 4 bases, J lost 4 bases, and 17 bases lay in between. The CDR3 DNA follows: TGCGCCAGCAGCGACGGTCAAGGGGGGTTCACTGAAGCTTTCTTT. This codes for CASSDGQGGFTEAFF.

CDR3 sequence (DNA): TGTGCCAGCACCGGGTTTTACTCTGGAAACACCATATATTTT. The encoded protein is CASTGFYSGNTIYF. The J gene is TRBJ1-3, the V gene TRBV6-5; D not resolved. In germline, CDR1 is MNHEY, CDR2 SVGAGI. The CDR3 consists of 14 residues. Trimming cost V 7 bases and J 0 bases, with 10 bases left between them.

V and J are TRBV7-2 and TRBJ2-7; D may be TRBD1 (5 bases). The CDR3 extends over 14 amino acids. Trimming left V 4 bases short and J 5 bases short, with 15 bases between. CDR1 and CDR2 from the germline V gene are SGHTA and FQGNSA. In DNA form, the CDR3 reads TGTGCCAGCAGCTCTGCAGGGAATTCCCACGAGCAGTACTTC. Protein product: CASSSAGNSHEQYF.

This rearrangement joins TRBV18 to TRBJ1-1; 7 bases are a match to TRBD1. The CDR3 loop spans 14 amino acids. The ends lost 2 bases at V and 5 bases at J; junction bases unmatched: 5. CDR1 and CDR2 (germline): KGHSH, LQKENI. The CDR3 loop reads CASSPETGTTEAFF. DNA of the CDR3: TGTGCCAGCTCACCAGAGACAGGGACGACTGAAGCTTTCTTT.

This chain joins TRBV18 and TRBJ2-1, with 10 bases matching TRBD2. Germline trimming cut 3 bases from V and 6 bases from J; bases unmatched to any gene: 5. The CDR3 totals 15 residues. Per the germline V gene, CDR1 is KGHSH and CDR2 is LQKENI. The CDR3 reads CASSPLAGVSNEQFF. The CDR3 bases are TGTGCCAGCTCACCTCTAGCGGGAGTATCCAATGAGCAGTTCTTC. The full variable domain, its missing parts supplied by reference TRBV18 and TRBJ2-1, is NAGVMQNPRHLVRRRGQEARLRCSPMKGHSHVYWYRQLPEEGLKFMVYLQKENIIDESGMPKERFSAEFPKEGPSILRIQQVVRGDSAAYFCASSPLAGVSNEQFFGPGTRLTVL.

This chain uses TRBV4-1 with TRBJ1-2, with D possibly matching TRBD1 (5 bases). V was cut by 4 bases and J by 7 bases, with 16 bases left in between. This CDR3 spans 14 amino acids. CDR1 MGHRA and CDR2 YSYEKL come from the germline V gene. In DNA form, the CDR3 reads TGCGCCAGCAGCCGGCCCGGGACTCGGATTGGCTACACCTTC. This codes for CASSRPGTRIGYTF.

This chain links TRBV7-8 with TRBJ2-1; 10 bases align to TRBD1. The ends lost 0 bases at V and 12 bases at J; junction bases unmatched: 11. The CDR3 extends over 16 amino acids. Germline CDR1 and CDR2: SGHVS and FQNEAQ. As DNA, the CDR3 is TGTGCCAGCAGCTTAGCAGGGGACAGGGGAGGTTATGGGCAGTTCTTC. Translating it yields CASSLAGDRGGYGQFF.

DNA of the CDR3: TGTGCCACCAGTGATCACTTCGGACCTAAAAGCTCCTACGAGCAGTACTTC. It codes for CATSDHFGPKSSYEQYF. This chain joins TRBV24-1 and TRBJ2-7; D unclear. Germline V gives CDR1 KGHDR, CDR2 SFDVKD. The CDR3 loop spans 17 amino acids. V gave up 3 bases and J gave up 0 bases, with 17 bases separating them.

The chain uses TRBV5-1 and TRBJ2-1; a weak D match, TRBD2 (6 bases). Trimming took off 4 bases at V and 7 bases at J, with 18 bases between the two ends. The CDR3 has 15 amino acids. Germline V CDR1 and CDR2: SGHRS, YFSETQ. The CDR3: CASSRGSAPGNEQFF. The CDR3 nucleotides are TGCGCCAGCAGCCGGGGGTCTGCCCCGGGGAATGAGCAGTTCTTC.

This clone turned up a few times. The chain carries TRBV3-1 (or the pseudogene TRBV3-2) and TRBJ1-2; no definite D call. Germline-derived CDR1 and CDR2 are LGHDT and YNNKEL (reference sequence). Between the trimmed V and J ends, which lost 0 bases and 7 bases, there was a span of 9 bases. There are 13 residues in the CDR3. The CDR3 loop is CASSQDLGPGYTF. Here the CDR3 DNA reads TGTGCCAGCAGCCAAGATTTAGGTCCTGGCTACACCTTC.

The gene calls are TRBV5-4 and TRBJ1-2; 10 bases are a match to TRBD1. The CDR3 loop spans 16 amino acids. The V and J ends lost 4 bases and 10 bases, in that order; junction bases with no gene match: 16. Germline V gene lookup returns CDR1 SGHNT and CDR2 YYREEE (reference sequence). The DNA for the CDR3 is TGTGCCAGCAGCCCGGACAGGGGGGCAAGAGCGATTTACTACACCTTC. It specifies CASSPDRGARAIYYTF.

The chain's CDR3 is CASSSGLAGGTDTQYF. The CDR3 DNA reads TGTGCCAGCAGCTCAGGACTAGCGGGGGGCACAGATACGCAGTATTTT. The chain carries TRBV5-4 and TRBJ2-3, with 13 bases fitting TRBD2. Per germline, CDR1 SGHNT and CDR2 YYREEE (reference sequence). The CDR3 extends over 16 amino acids. The V and J ends lost 3 bases and 1 base, in that order; junction bases with no gene match: 2.

The V and J genes are TRBV6-5 and TRBJ2-7; 8 nucleotides match TRBD1. Trimming took 1 base from V and 4 from J; bases not matched to a gene: 3. This CDR3 region has 14 residues. Germline CDR1 is MNHEY and CDR2 is SVGAGI. CDR3 in DNA: TGTGCCAGCAGTTACTGGCAGGGGGCTTACGAGCAGTACTTC. Its translation is CASSYWQGAYEQYF.

The chain uses TRBV5-6 and TRBJ2-7; no clear D gene. With 3 bases removed from V and 3 bases from J, the gap between germline ends came to 10 bases. Germline CDR1 reads SGHDT; CDR2 reads YYEEEE. This CDR3 comprises 13 residues. Written as DNA, the CDR3 is TGTGCCAGCAGCTCGCCGGACCGCTACGAGCAGTACTTC. The encoded protein is CASSSPDRYEQYF.

This chain links TRBV7-9 with TRBJ1-6; D is ambiguous. The ends were cut back, 2 bases at V and 7 bases at J, with 15 bases in the middle. There are 16 residues in the CDR3. The germline CDR1 and CDR2 sequences are SEHNR and FQNEAQ (reference sequence). The CDR3 spells CASSLTPVGFNSPLHF. As DNA, the CDR3 is TGTGCCAGCAGCTTAACCCCGGTCGGCTTCAATTCACCCCTCCACTTT.

The chain carries TRBV7-2 and TRBJ2-7; D could derive from TRBD1 or TRBD2 (5 bases each). Germline loops: CDR1 SGHTA, CDR2 FQGNSA. The V gene lost 1 base and the J gene lost 0 bases, with 13 bases spanning the gap. The CDR3 runs to 16 residues. The CDR3 loop is CASSLESIGTSYEQYF. As DNA, the CDR3 is TGTGCCAGCAGCTTAGAGTCAATTGGGACCTCCTACGAGCAGTACTTC. The whole variable domain, remainder taken from reference TRBV7-2 and TRBJ2-7, is GAGVSQSPSNKVTEKGKDVELRCDPISGHTALYWYRQSLGQGLEFLIYFQGNSAPDKSGLPSDRFSAERTGGSVSTLTIQRTQQEDSAVYLCASSLESIGTSYEQYFGPGTRLTVT.

CDR3 bases: TGCGCCAGCAACCGGGGGCAGGGTGAGCCCAATGAGCAGTTCTTC. Protein sequence: CASNRGQGEPNEQFF. V is TRBV5-1 and J is TRBJ2-1, with D tentatively TRBD1 or TRBD2 (6 bases each). V lost 6 bases, J lost 6 bases, and 19 bases lay in between. The germline gives CDR1 SGHRS, CDR2 YFSETQ. CDR3 size: 15 residues.

The CDR3 DNA reads as TGTGCCATCAGCTCTCTAGCGGGGACTAACGAGCAGTACTTC. Protein sequence: CAISSLAGTNEQYF. The rearrangement links TRBV10-3 to TRBJ2-7; 9 bases are a match to TRBD2. J gave up 5 bases and V 6 bases, and 8 bases lay outside the gene matches. Germline-derived CDR1 and CDR2 are ENHRY and SYGVKD. This CDR3 is 14 amino acids long.

V gene TRBV12-3 or TRBV12-4 combines with J gene TRBJ2-1; D not certain. CDR3 length: 12 amino acids. V lost 6 bases and J 4 bases, leaving 7 bases between the germline ends. CDR3 sequence: CASSPLYNEQFF. The CDR3 DNA sequence: TGTGCCAGCAGCCCGCTATACAATGAGCAGTTCTTC.

V usage is TRBV7-3 and J usage is TRBJ2-3; perhaps TRBD1 as D (6 bases). This CDR3 region has 15 residues. Germline V gives CDR1 SGHTA, CDR2 FQGTGA. V was shortened by 6 bases and J by 0 bases, with 13 bases between the two germline ends. The CDR3 DNA reads as TGTGCCAGCAGTCTTGGACAGCCCAGCACAGATACGCAGTATTTT. It encodes CASSLGQPSTDTQYF.